A selection of T cell receptor beta chains follows, all from one sample in a study of neurological immune-mediated disorders. TCRdb processed the 5' RACE reads anew with MiXCR; each CDR3 protein has one entry. In the table there are approximately 38,000 distinct CDR3 sequences, almost 7.5% of which are singletons. Material for sequencing was CD4+ T cells from blood. The receptor source for this set is a man between 50 and 59 years old in good health. Both conserved end residues are part of each CDR3. D genes are given only for firm matches. For some rows the clone size is stated as once, few or many, or as a class when expanded; others skip it.

clone_size,v_call,j_call,d_call,cdr3_aa,cdr3_nt
many,TRBV9,TRBJ1-2,.,CASSVSGLGGYTF,TGTGCCAGCAGCGTATCAGGGTTGGGCGGCTACACCTTC
.,TRBV4-3,TRBJ2-3,TRBD2,CASSQAVSSGIPDTQYF,TGCGCCAGCAGCCAAGCGGTCTCTAGCGGGATCCCAGATACGCAGTATTTT
many,TRBV5-1,TRBJ1-3,TRBD1,CASSSSTGLGNTIYF,TGCGCCAGCAGCTCGTCGACAGGGCTTGGAAACACCATATATTTT
many,TRBV7-2,TRBJ2-7,.,CASRSGREQYF,TGTGCCAGCAGATCAGGGCGGGAGCAGTACTTC
many,TRBV15,TRBJ1-2,.,CATSTDGLYGYTF,TGTGCCACCAGCACAGACGGTCTCTATGGCTACACCTTC
many,TRBV5-1,TRBJ2-1,.,CASSLGGGTPSGASYNEQFF,TGCGCCAGCAGCTTGGGAGGTGGGACTCCCTCCGGCGCTTCCTACAATGAGCAGTTCTTC
many,TRBV20-1,TRBJ1-1,.,CSARDLQRGTEAFF,TGCAGTGCTAGAGATTTACAACGAGGAACTGAAGCTTTCTTT
many,TRBV5-6,TRBJ2-1,.,CASSFGGSYNEQFF,TGTGCCAGCAGCTTTGGCGGATCCTACAATGAGCAGTTCTTC
many,TRBV7-2,TRBJ2-6,.,CASSFGRSGANVLTF,TGTGCCAGCAGCTTCGGTCGCTCTGGGGCCAACGTCCTGACTTTC
many,TRBV11-2,TRBJ2-3,.,CASSLVQGPTDTQYF,TGTGCCAGCAGCTTAGTTCAGGGGCCCACAGATACGCAGTATTTT
many,TRBV6-2/TRBV6-3,TRBJ2-1,.,CASSPITTGNYDNEQFF,TGTGCCAGCAGTCCCATAACAACGGGGAACTACGACAATGAGCAGTTCTTC
.,TRBV6-4,TRBJ2-1,.,CASSDSVAKAPREQFF,TGTGCCAGCAGTGACTCCGTAGCAAAGGCCCCTCGCGAGCAGTTCTTC
many,TRBV27,TRBJ2-3,.,CASSWTLSDTQYF,TGTGCCAGCAGTTGGACCCTCTCAGATACGCAGTATTTT
many,TRBV20-1,TRBJ2-1,TRBD2,CSATEAGEGYNEQFF,TGCAGTGCTACCGAGGCGGGAGAGGGATACAATGAGCAGTTCTTC
many,TRBV20-1,TRBJ2-7,.,CSARDRRKLSYEQYF,TGCAGTGCTAGAGATCGTCGCAAGCTTTCCTACGAGCAGTACTTC
many,TRBV5-1,TRBJ2-2,TRBD2,CASSPAGGGTGELFF,TGCGCCAGCAGCCCAGCGGGAGGGGGCACCGGGGAGCTGTTTTTT
few,TRBV4-1,TRBJ2-5,.,CASSQDPAAPGAETQYF,TGCGCCAGCAGCCAAGATCCCGCGGCCCCCGGGGCCGAGACCCAGTACTTC
many,TRBV29-1,TRBJ2-1,.,CSVGGAAYNEQFF,TGCAGCGTTGGGGGGGCAGCATACAATGAGCAGTTCTTC
many,TRBV20-1,TRBJ2-3,TRBD2,CSARGLAGVTDTQYF,TGCAGTGCTCGTGGACTAGCGGGAGTGACAGATACGCAGTATTTT
many,TRBV29-1,TRBJ2-1,.,CSVTRGLINEQFF,TGCAGCGTAACACGCGGACTGATCAATGAGCAGTTCTTC
many,TRBV5-1,TRBJ2-7,.,CASSWRWGGKRDEQYF,TGCGCCAGCAGCTGGCGCTGGGGCGGGAAAAGGGACGAGCAGTACTTC
many,TRBV12-3/TRBV12-4,TRBJ1-2,TRBD1,CASSLGGTGGYTF,TGTGCCAGCAGCCTCGGGGGGACAGGGGGCTACACCTTC
many,TRBV6-6,TRBJ1-6,.,CASSYVADYNSPLHF,TGTGCCAGCAGTTACGTGGCAGACTATAATTCACCCCTCCACTTT
many,TRBV7-2,TRBJ1-2,.,CASSLDGHGYTF,TGTGCCAGCAGCTTAGATGGGCATGGCTACACCTTC
many,TRBV20-1,TRBJ2-5,.,CSAMLGTQYF,TGCAGTGCCATGTTGGGGACCCAGTACTTC
many,TRBV2,TRBJ2-3,TRBD1,CTSSSGQGQETQYF,TGTACCAGCAGTTCGGGACAGGGCCAAGAGACCCAGTATTTT
many,TRBV12-3/TRBV12-4,TRBJ2-7,.,CASSSGTPSEQYF,TGTGCCAGCAGCTCCGGGACCCCGTCCGAGCAGTACTTC
many,TRBV6-2/TRBV6-3,TRBJ2-3,TRBD2,CASSYGLAGTTDTQYF,TGTGCCAGCAGTTACGGACTAGCGGGAACCACAGATACGCAGTATTTT
.,TRBV21-1,TRBJ2-1,.,CASSKESSGRSYNEQFF,TGTGCCAGCAGCAAAGAGAGTAGCGGGAGATCCTACAATGAGCAGTTCTTC
many,TRBV3-1,TRBJ2-7,.,CASSQELGVTAYEQYF,TGTGCCAGCAGCCAAGAGCTAGGGGTGACAGCCTACGAGCAGTACTTC
many,TRBV20-1,TRBJ1-4,.,CSARPWGGEKLFF,TGCAGTGCTAGACCCTGGGGGGGAGAAAAACTGTTTTTT
many,TRBV7-9,TRBJ1-6,.,CASSRDSYNSPLHF,TGTGCCAGCAGCCGGGACTCCTATAATTCACCCCTCCACTTT
many,TRBV20-1,TRBJ2-1,TRBD2,CSGQRRLAGGNEQFF,TGCAGTGGACAGAGGCGACTAGCGGGAGGCAATGAGCAGTTCTTC
many,TRBV10-3,TRBJ2-7,.,CAISGQGGRYEQYF,TGTGCCATCAGTGGCCAGGGGGGAAGGTACGAGCAGTACTTC
medium-sized,TRBV24-1,TRBJ2-1,TRBD1,CATSDPDRGHHNEQFF,TGTGCCACCAGTGACCCGGACAGGGGGCATCACAATGAGCAGTTCTTC
many,TRBV21-1,TRBJ2-4,.,CASTSGPPKNIQYF,TGTGCCAGCACATCAGGACCCCCCAAAAACATTCAGTACTTC
many,TRBV5-1,TRBJ1-6,.,CASSRSGGYSSYNSPLHF,TGCGCCAGCAGCCGGAGCGGGGGCTACAGCTCCTATAATTCACCCCTCCACTTT
many,TRBV6-1,TRBJ1-6,.,CASSVQGSTLHF,TGTGCCAGCAGTGTACAGGGATCCACCCTCCACTTT
.,TRBV18,TRBJ1-1,.,CASQQSTGTVIDTAFF,TGTGCCAGCCAGCAATCCACAGGAACGGTAATTGATACGGCTTTCTTT
many,TRBV20-1,TRBJ2-3,TRBD1,CSARALTGGTDTQYF,TGCAGTGCTAGAGCCCTGACAGGGGGGACAGATACGCAGTATTTT
many,TRBV14,TRBJ2-1,.,CASKGGAEQFF,TGTGCCAGCAAGGGGGGGGCGGAGCAGTTCTTC
many,TRBV6-5,TRBJ2-3,TRBD2,CASSYSGRGYTDTQYF,TGTGCCAGCAGTTACTCTGGGCGGGGGTACACAGATACGCAGTATTTT
many,TRBV5-8,TRBJ2-1,TRBD2,CASSLMAGSSGNYPQFF,TGTGCCAGCAGCTTAATGGCGGGGAGTAGCGGGAACTATCCCCAGTTCTTC
many,TRBV6-2/TRBV6-3,TRBJ2-5,TRBD1,CASSYSRSDRGKETQYF,TGTGCCAGCAGTTACTCCAGAAGTGACAGGGGAAAGGAGACCCAGTACTTC
many,TRBV7-2,TRBJ1-2,.,CASSANRGYTF,TGTGCCAGCAGCGCGAACAGGGGCTACACCTTC
many,TRBV20-1,TRBJ2-5,.,CSARDTSRGRETQYF,TGCAGTGCTAGAGATACTTCCAGGGGTAGGGAGACCCAGTACTTC
many,TRBV7-8,TRBJ2-1,TRBD2,CASSLVRLSGSSYNEQFF,TGTGCCAGCAGCTTAGTAAGACTTAGCGGGAGCTCCTACAATGAGCAGTTCTTC
many,TRBV29-1,TRBJ1-2,.,CSVMTGDLQNYGYTF,TGCAGCGTTATGACAGGAGATCTTCAAAACTATGGCTACACCTTC
many,TRBV10-3,TRBJ2-5,TRBD1,CAISRDSQETQYF,TGTGCCATCAGCCGGGACAGCCAAGAGACCCAGTACTTC